A single sample is the source of the 7 T cell receptor beta chains below, sequenced in a study of read filtering for tumor transcriptome and immune sequencing. Molecular barcoded adaptors covering alpha/delta and beta/gamma chains were used on approximately 440 ng RNA. Each CDR3 protein gets one entry after TCRdb re-called the reads with MiXCR. The sample contains some 140,000 distinct CDR3 sequences, roughly an eighth of which appear only once. The source material was a population of CD138-negative cells sorted from bone marrow. These receptors were collected from a donor at least 40 years old with multiple myeloma.

This clonotype came up many times. This chain connects TRBV11-1 to TRBJ2-5; D unclear. From germline, CDR1 is SGHAT and CDR2 FQDESV (reference sequence). V was clipped by 1 base and J by 1 base, with 10 bases between them. This CDR3 has 15 residues. CDR3 DNA sequence: TGTGCCAGCAGCTTAGAAGGAACAGCCCAAGAGACCCAGTACTTC. It encodes CASSLEGTAQETQYF.

Note on this clonotype: The junction does not match germline at one end; this may be a read error. The chain combines TRBV29-1 with TRBJ1-1; D not resolved. Germline-derived CDR1 and CDR2 are SQVTM and ANQGSEA. This CDR3 spans 13 amino acids. The CDR3 DNA is TGCAGCGCCGTACCCCGGTCGGGCACGGAAGCTTACTTT. It codes for CSAVPRSGTEAYF.

This clonotype was counted once. Since a much larger clone is just one base distant, this may be a read error. This chain uses TRBV6-1 with TRBJ2-3; D remains unclear. In germline, CDR1 is MNHNS, CDR2 SASEGT. CDR3 length equals 11 residues. Written as DNA, the CDR3 is TGTGCCAGCAGTGAAGAAGATACGCAGTGTTTT. Its translation: CASSEEDTQCF.

This clonotype has ten or more counts. The CDR3 region has the DNA TGTGCCAGCAGCCGGGACAGGAGCTACGAGCAGTACTTC. Protein sequence: CASSRDRSYEQYF. The V and J genes are TRBV12-3 or TRBV12-4 and TRBJ2-7; 8 bases match TRBD1. The length of the CDR3 is 13 residues. With V trimmed by 6 bases and J by 3 bases, 4 bases remained unmatched.

The V call is TRBV12-3 or TRBV12-4, the J call TRBJ2-2; D is perhaps TRBD1 or TRBD2 (6 bases each). V lost 2 bases to trimming and J lost 3 bases, with 13 bases between them. The CDR3 has 16 residues. The CDR3: CASSLRGVLDTGELFF. CDR3 coding DNA: TGTGCCAGCAGTTTAAGGGGGGTATTGGACACCGGGGAGCTGTTTTTT.

This clonotype was seen ten or more times. The V call is TRBV6-5, the J call TRBJ2-2; 7 nucleotides match TRBD2. The V and J ends lost 0 bases and 4 bases, in that order; junction bases with no gene match: 2. The CDR3 is made up of 15 amino acids. The germline V gene encodes CDR1 MNHEY and CDR2 SVGAGI. DNA for the CDR3: TGTGCCAGCAGTTACTCGGCTAGCGGCACCGGGGAGCTGTTTTTT. Translation: CASSYSASGTGELFF.

Comments on this clonotype: Just one base apart from a much larger clone, this may be a read error. The chain employs TRBV19 and TRBJ1-5; D remains unclear. With 7 bases removed from V and 5 bases from J, the gap between germline ends came to 15 bases. This CDR3 spans 14 amino acids. The germline V gene has CDR1 LNHDA and CDR2 SQIVND (reference sequence). The CDR3 sequence is CASTYGKRDQPQHF. The CDR3 DNA reads as TGTGCCAGTACCTATGGCAAACGGGATCAGCCCCAGCATTTT.